Described below is a single TCR beta chain sequence and its context. Generated by immunoSEQ multiplex PCR, the TCRdb table keeps only in-frame clones and is missing some. The data contain 250,000 or so clones, 90% of them singletons. This sample is drawn from a study of blood T cell repertoires in COVID-19. V was trimmed by 5 bases and J by 3 bases, leaving 11 bases between them. The germline V gene encodes CDR1 SGHRS and CDR2 YFSETQ. CDR3 length equals 13 residues. The sequence was collected from a woman aged 55-75 years with COVID-19, enrolled during active disease. J is TRBJ1-2 and V is TRBV5-1; D is possibly TRBD1 (6 bases). The sample taken for sequencing was peripheral blood. The CDR3 bases are TGCGCCAGCAGTGAGGCAGGGGACTATGGCTACACCTTC. This encodes CASSEAGDYGYTF.